The clone carrying this TCR beta chain has only one observation. The antigen remains undetermined. This sample is drawn from a study of shared clonotypes between healthy human individuals. Regarding the study as a whole: Sampling involved blood alone; tissue repertoires likely differ. A few donors held approximately 5% of naive CD4 clonotypes in common.

The V end lost 3 bases, the J end lost 2 bases, and 11 bases lay between the germline ends. Per germline, CDR1 SGHTA and CDR2 FQGNSA. The CDR3 has 14 amino acids. The method was immunoSEQ multiplex PCR; TCRdb's version includes in-frame clones alone and lacks a portion of them. The sample holds 1,500,000 or so clones, around 98.5% seen once. The clonotype comes from a man aged 25-45 years in good health. The sequenced material came from naive CD4+ T cells sorted from blood. As for subset: CD45RA+ positively selected. V is TRBV7-2 and J is TRBJ2-7; TRBD1 is a possible D gene (6 bases). CDR3 loop: CASSFRGQTYEQYF. CDR3 bases: TGTGCCAGCAGCTTCCGCGGACAGACCTACGAGCAGTACTTC.